A selection of T cell receptor beta chains follows, all from one sample in a study of T cell repertoires in ileal Crohn's disease. Produced via immunoSEQ multiplex PCR; TCRdb's table is partial and in-frame only. This sample yields about 60,000 clones, of which 85% to 90% are seen a single time; 2% to 2.5% belongs to the top ten. The material sequenced was ileal tissue. These receptors originate from an adult with Crohn's disease. Each CDR3 is given with its conserved first and last residue. Each record gives: clone size, J gene, V gene, D gene, CDR3 protein, CDR3 DNA. D genes are given only for firm matches. Not every row has a clone size; where given, it reads once, few, many or a size class.

-,TRBJ1-1,TRBV6-5,TRBD1,CASKSGTENTEAFF,TGTGCCAGCAAATCCGGGACAGAGAACACTGAAGCTTTCTTT
-,TRBJ1-6,TRBV19,-,CASSIRDKLMHSPLHF,TGTGCCAGTAGTATACGGGACAAGTTGATGCATTCACCCCTCCACTTT
-,TRBJ1-2,TRBV7-8,-,CASSLGQLYGYTF,TGTGCCAGCAGCTTAGGACAGCTCTATGGCTACACCTTC
-,TRBJ1-2,TRBV19,TRBD1,CASTPDRASYTF,TGTGCCAGTACCCCGGACAGGGCTAGCTACACCTTC
-,TRBJ2-2,TRBV2,-,CASTWATGELFF,TGTGCCAGCACTTGGGCCACCGGGGAGCTGTTTTTT
few,TRBJ1-2,TRBV19,-,CASSTGSANYGYTF,TGTGCCAGTAGCACAGGGTCGGCTAACTATGGCTACACCTTC
-,TRBJ1-2,TRBV28,TRBD1,CASRGPGTGLYGYTF,TGTGCCAGCAGAGGACCCGGGACAGGGTTATATGGCTACACCTTC
-,TRBJ1-3,TRBV7-8,-,CASSTIQGSGNTIYF,TGTGCCAGCAGCACAATACAGGGCTCTGGAAACACCATATATTTT
-,TRBJ1-4,TRBV18,-,CASSPVGGGAGEKLFF,TGTGCCAGCTCACCAGTAGGCGGGGGCGCGGGTGAAAAACTGTTTTTT
-,TRBJ1-2,TRBV11-2,-,CASSLWGDGYTF,TGTGCCAGCAGTCTGTGGGGGGATGGCTACACCTTC
-,TRBJ2-7,TRBV5-6,-,CASSLAGVPYEQYF,TGTGCCAGCAGCTTGGCCGGGGTACCCTACGAGCAGTACTTC
-,TRBJ1-2,TRBV5-4,TRBD1,CASSQTGGSDYGYTF,TGTGCCAGCAGCCAGACAGGGGGATCGGACTATGGCTACACCTTC
-,TRBJ2-7,TRBV7-8,TRBD1,CASSLGGGLGYEQYF,TGTGCCAGCAGCTTAGGAGGGGGCCTTGGTTACGAGCAGTACTTC
-,TRBJ2-7,TRBV27,TRBD2,CASRSIGAGSEQYF,TGTGCCAGCAGATCAATTGGAGCGGGGAGCGAGCAGTACTTC
-,TRBJ2-7,TRBV6-1,TRBD1,CASSSRQGHYEQYF,TGTGCCAGCAGTTCCCGACAGGGACACTACGAGCAGTACTTC
once,TRBJ1-5,TRBV19,-,CASSISTGLNQPQHF,TGTGCCAGTAGTATAAGCACAGGCTTAAATCAGCCCCAGCATTTT
-,TRBJ1-1,TRBV19,-,CASSIANGGAFF,TGTGCCAGTAGTATAGCGAACGGGGGAGCTTTCTTT
once,TRBJ2-1,TRBV6-1,-,CASSEERGAPYNEQFF,TGTGCCAGCAGTGAAGAACGGGGGGCCCCTTACAATGAGCAGTTCTTC
once,TRBJ1-4,TRBV27,TRBD1,CASTGGLGEKLFF,TGTGCCAGCACAGGGGGTCTAGGGGAAAAACTGTTTTTT
-,TRBJ1-3,TRBV7-8,-,CASSPGSGSGNTIYF,TGTGCCAGCAGCCCCGGTTCGGGTTCCGGAAACACCATATATTTT
-,TRBJ2-1,TRBV5-1,TRBD2,CASSSRLAGVLKQFF,TGCGCCAGCAGCTCTCGACTAGCGGGAGTATTGAAGCAGTTCTTC
few,TRBJ1-5,TRBV18,TRBD1,CASSLEGQDNQPQHF,TGTGCCAGCTCACTAGAGGGACAGGACAATCAGCCCCAGCATTTT
-,TRBJ1-5,TRBV9,-,CASSLGQINQPQHF,TGTGCCAGCAGCCTTGGACAGATCAATCAGCCCCAGCATTTT
-,TRBJ1-1,TRBV6-5,-,CATRGRERNTEAFF,TGTGCCACCAGGGGCAGGGAAAGGAACACTGAAGCTTTCTTT
-,TRBJ1-6,TRBV28,-,CASSRGLLQGSPLHF,TGTGCCAGCAGTCGTGGGCTTTTGCAAGGATCACCCCTCCACTTT
-,TRBJ1-5,TRBV28,-,CAISYPVSNQPQHF,TGTGCCATCAGCTACCCGGTTAGCAATCAGCCCCAGCATTTT
-,TRBJ1-1,TRBV6-6,-,CASSKVLEAFF,TGTGCCAGCAGTAAAGTACTTGAAGCTTTCTTT
few,TRBJ1-2,TRBV15,-,CATLGGPNGYTF,TGTGCCACCCTAGGGGGACCAAATGGCTACACCTTC
-,TRBJ1-1,TRBV30,TRBD1,CAWSKNIRGKGQNTEAFF,TGTGCCTGGAGTAAAAATATCAGGGGGAAGGGTCAGAACACTGAAGCTTTCTTT
-,TRBJ1-2,TRBV7-8,TRBD1,CASSEPGQGAGYGYTF,TGTGCCAGCAGCGAACCGGGACAGGGGGCGGGCTATGGCTACACCTTC
few,TRBJ1-2,TRBV7-9,-,CASSPGQSGYTF,TGTGCCAGCAGCCCCGGACAGTCGGGCTACACCTTC
-,TRBJ2-1,TRBV19,-,CATRQGNEQFF,TGTGCCACTCGCCAGGGTAATGAGCAGTTCTTC
once,TRBJ2-5,TRBV29-1,TRBD1,CSARQGWETQYF,TGCAGCGCCCGACAGGGCTGGGAGACCCAGTACTTC
-,TRBJ1-3,TRBV29-1,TRBD1,CSVTGASGNTIYF,TGCAGCGTGACAGGGGCTTCTGGAAACACCATATATTTT
-,TRBJ2-7,TRBV19,TRBD2,CASSSGPGGYEQYF,TGTGCCAGTAGTAGTGGACCGGGGGGATACGAGCAGTACTTC
-,TRBJ2-7,TRBV11-2,-,CASGSYEQYF,TGTGCCAGCGGGAGCTACGAGCAGTACTTC
-,TRBJ2-1,TRBV18,TRBD2,CASSPYASGDNEQFF,TGTGCCAGCTCACCCTATGCTAGCGGGGACAATGAGCAGTTCTTC
-,TRBJ1-4,TRBV5-5,-,CASSAIRVSNEKLFF,TGTGCCAGCAGCGCGATCCGGGTATCGAATGAAAAACTGTTTTTT
-,TRBJ1-4,TRBV15,TRBD1,CATSWDRGSNEKLFF,TGTGCCACCAGCTGGGACAGGGGAAGTAATGAAAAACTGTTTTTT
-,TRBJ1-2,TRBV5-1,TRBD1,CASGQDPTNYGYTF,TGCGCCAGTGGACAGGACCCCACTAACTATGGCTACACCTTC
-,TRBJ2-3,TRBV7-9,TRBD1,CASSLLPPDRDPDTQYF,TGTGCCAGCAGCCTCCTCCCCCCGGACAGGGATCCAGATACGCAGTATTTT
few,TRBJ1-2,TRBV19,-,CASSYLDSPYTF,TGTGCCAGTAGTTACCTGGACAGCCCCTACACCTTC
-,TRBJ1-2,TRBV18,TRBD1,CASSPPEGAYGYTF,TGTGCCAGCTCACCACCGGAGGGGGCCTATGGCTACACCTTC
-,TRBJ1-1,TRBV18,-,CASSPRGGGHQNTEAFF,TGTGCCAGCTCACCACGCGGGGGGGGACACCAGAACACTGAAGCTTTCTTT
-,TRBJ2-2,TRBV5-6,TRBD1,CASSLGQVNGELFF,TGTGCCAGCAGCCTAGGACAGGTTAACGGGGAGCTGTTTTTT
once,TRBJ2-7,TRBV27,TRBD2,CASSRGLSSYEQYF,TGTGCCAGCAGTAGGGGACTAAGTTCCTACGAGCAGTACTTC
-,TRBJ1-2,TRBV5-1,-,CASSLGENAYGYTF,TGCGCCAGCAGCTTGGGAGAAAACGCTTATGGCTACACCTTC
-,TRBJ1-2,TRBV18,-,CASSPIQQAGYTF,TGTGCCAGCTCACCTATACAACAGGCAGGCTACACCTTC
-,TRBJ2-2,TRBV28,TRBD1,CASSSRGQGTGELFF,TGTGCCAGCAGTTCCCGAGGACAGGGCACCGGGGAGCTGTTTTTT
-,TRBJ2-1,TRBV2,-,CASRREVTQNNEQFF,TGTGCCAGCAGACGGGAAGTAACCCAAAACAATGAGCAGTTCTTC
-,TRBJ2-3,TRBV7-6,TRBD2,CASSLLGSGGAGTDTQYF,TGTGCCAGCAGCTTATTGGGTAGCGGGGGGGCCGGGACAGATACGCAGTATTTT
-,TRBJ1-3,TRBV18,-,CASSPPGTPDSGNTIYF,TGTGCCAGCTCACCACCCGGGACACCAGACTCTGGAAACACCATATATTTT
-,TRBJ1-5,TRBV5-1,-,CASSPVGNQPQHF,TGCGCCAGCAGCCCCGTAGGCAATCAGCCCCAGCATTTT
-,TRBJ1-6,TRBV5-4,TRBD1,CASRLDRVDSPLHF,TGTGCCAGCAGACTAGACAGGGTTGACTCACCCCTCCACTTT
-,TRBJ2-3,TRBV21-1,-,CASYCHTQYF,TGTGCCAGCTACTGTCATACGCAGTATTTT
-,TRBJ1-2,TRBV2,TRBD1,CASSGAPGQGGTARRIYGYTF,TGTGCCAGCAGTGGAGCCCCGGGACAGGGGGGTACAGCACGAAGAATCTATGGCTACACCTTC
-,TRBJ2-7,TRBV19,-,CASSIRGSGFEQYF,TGTGCCAGTAGTATCCGCGGTTCCGGTTTCGAGCAGTACTTC
-,TRBJ1-2,TRBV19,TRBD1,CASSPRTGAIYYGYTF,TGTGCCAGTAGTCCACGGACAGGGGCAATCTACTATGGCTACACCTTC
-,TRBJ2-1,TRBV19,-,CASNGLVYNEQFF,TGTGCCAGTAACGGACTCGTTTACAATGAGCAGTTCTTC
few,TRBJ1-4,TRBV7-9,-,CASSPPGGWGLFF,TGTGCCAGCAGCCCTCCGGGAGGATGGGGACTGTTTTTT